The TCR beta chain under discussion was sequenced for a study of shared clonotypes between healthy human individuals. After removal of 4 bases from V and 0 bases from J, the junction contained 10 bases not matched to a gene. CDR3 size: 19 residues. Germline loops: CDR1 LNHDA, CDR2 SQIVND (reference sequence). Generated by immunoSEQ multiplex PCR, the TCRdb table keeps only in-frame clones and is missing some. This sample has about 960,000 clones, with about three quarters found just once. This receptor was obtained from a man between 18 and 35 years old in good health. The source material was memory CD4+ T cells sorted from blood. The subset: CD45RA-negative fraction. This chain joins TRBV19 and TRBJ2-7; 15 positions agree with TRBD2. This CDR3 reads CASSTIGLAGGSGSYEQYF. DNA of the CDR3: TGTGCCAGTAGTACCATTGGACTAGCGGGAGGGTCTGGCTCCTACGAGCAGTACTTC.